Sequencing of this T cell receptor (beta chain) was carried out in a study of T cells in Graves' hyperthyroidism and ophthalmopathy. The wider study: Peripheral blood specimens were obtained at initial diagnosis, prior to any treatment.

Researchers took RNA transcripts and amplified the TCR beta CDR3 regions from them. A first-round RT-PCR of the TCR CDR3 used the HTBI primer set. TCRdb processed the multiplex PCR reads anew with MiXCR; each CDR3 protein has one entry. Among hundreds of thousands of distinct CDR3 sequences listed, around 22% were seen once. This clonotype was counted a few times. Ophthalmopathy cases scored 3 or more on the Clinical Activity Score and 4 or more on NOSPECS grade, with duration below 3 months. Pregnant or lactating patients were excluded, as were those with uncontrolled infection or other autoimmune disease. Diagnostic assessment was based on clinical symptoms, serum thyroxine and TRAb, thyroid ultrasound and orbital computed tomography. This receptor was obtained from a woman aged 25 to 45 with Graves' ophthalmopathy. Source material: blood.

CDR3 nucleotides: TGTGCCAGCAGCCAAGATTACCAGGGGGTAGCTTTCTTT. It yields the protein CASSQDYQGVAFF. The rearrangement uses TRBV14 and TRBJ1-1; TRBD1 aligns across 7 bases. Unmatched junction bases numbered 5, after V lost 0 bases and J lost 10 bases. The CDR3 is 13 residues long. Germline CDR1 SGHDN, CDR2 FVKESK.